This record covers a single T cell receptor beta chain. The antigen this receptor binds is unknown. Within one base of it there is no much larger clone, and no base qualities were kept. Using the deep immunoSEQ assay, TCR CDR3 regions were amplified from genomic DNA by multiplex PCR. Genomic DNA extracted from each cell subset was distributed evenly over all wells of several immunoSEQ 96-well plates, and each plate served as one replicate. For sorted subsets, approximately 210 ng of genomic DNA, equivalent to 30,000 or so T cell genomes, went into each replicate PCR. Purified libraries were quantified with a Qubit 3.0 fluorometer, sized on a Bioanalyzer 2100, and re-quantified with the KAPA Library Quantification kit. Every immunoSEQ 96-well plate was sequenced on a separate single-read 150-cycle Illumina NextSeq 550 flow cell. From the authors' description of their analysis: Because the immunoSEQ output included only junctional sequences and no quality scores, the filtering could not be the same as the filtering used for full-length reads. Sequences were annotated with PyIR, a Python wrapper for IgBLAST v1.9, and V/J genes and CDR3 were assigned using IMGT germline references. Reads were removed for weak V/J assignments (E-value above 1e-6), missing CDR3, stop codons, out-of-frame junctions, or ambiguous translated residues. V3J clonotypes were defined as sequences sharing the same inferred V gene, J gene, and CDR3 amino acid sequence. Percentage overlap between repertoires was calculated by dividing the number of shared unique clonotypes by the size of the smaller repertoire. Three approaches were used to assess repertoire richness: RTK rarefaction, the Chao1 estimator, and Recon v2.1 estimates of unobserved clonotypes. For all TCRbeta clonotypes obtained by the gDNA method from a few donors, generation probabilities were computed with OLGA. In its TCRdb copy, this immuneACCESS table keeps in-frame sequences only and misses some clones. Where compared with another copy, unresolved V genes explain less than half of these, and the others have no known cause. The V and J calls and clone size come from that table; D and trimming were worked out from the DNA. The sample data list roughly 2.2 million clones, and roughly 93% of these were observed just once. The top ten constitute 0.39% of the sample.

This record comes from a study of shared clonotypes between healthy human individuals (dated by TCRdb to 2020 to 2022). With regard to the full study: A couple of women and three men aged 18 to 49 years were included in the cohort. Per donor, three plates each were used for CD4 naive and CD4 memory, two for CD8 naive, and one for CD8 memory. Per donor, leukapheresis produced somewhere between about 0.8 and 9.5 billion PBMCs. To estimate repertoire size and how much clonotypes are shared between individuals, the study performed deep sequencing of blood TCR repertoires from roughly five healthy adults. Different laboratories and diverse techniques were used to prepare libraries and sequence TCR repertoires, to increase sequencing depth and limit assay-specific biases. General conclusions and limits of the study: Sampling was limited to blood, and TCR repertoires in tissue likely differ from TCR repertoires in blood. Even with the large sequencing depth, rarefaction of the sorted-subset datasets indicated that sequencing was incomplete. Pairwise subsampling led to the expectation that sequencing depth would affect the degree of clonotype sharing among donors. Across a handful of donors, approximately 5% of naive CD4, around 3.5% of naive CD8, 2% to 2.5% of memory CD4, and under 0.45% of memory CD8 clonotypes were shared. Naive subsets generally had larger estimated clonotype richness than memory subsets did. Higher generation probabilities were observed for clonotypes shared by all four sorted-subset donors than for non-shared clonotypes. The genetic and exposure-history diversity represented was limited by the small number of donors.

Trimming leaves V shorter by 7 bases and J shorter by 3 bases, with the junction holding 14 bases beyond the gene matches. According to the germline V gene (reference sequence), CDR1 reads MNHEY and CDR2 reads SMNVEV. The CDR3 goes from the cysteine to the phenylalanine over 16 residues. The kept DNA is CDR3 alone, 48 bases in frame from the first base. The donors were healthy, HIV-negative adults with no recently reported acute infections or vaccinations. Every donor was a Caucasian adult living in Nashville, Tennessee, USA. CD4+ T cells were enriched by magnetic negative selection, after which naive cells were positively selected on CD45RA and the negative fraction was taken as the memory subset. After blood collection by leukapheresis, PBMCs were isolated using Ficoll-Histopaque density gradient centrifugation and then cryopreserved in the vapor phase of liquid nitrogen. Purity and quantity of every magnetically sorted T cell population were checked by analytical flow cytometry. From each sorted fraction, genomic DNA was isolated and quantified by UV absorbance on a Nanodrop 2000c.

The sequence came from a young man in good health. Some clones in this sample may be carry-over from other donors' samples. This chain is built from TRBV27 and TRBJ2-5, with TRBD2 identical over 7 junction bases. The specimen was naive CD4+ T cells from PBMCs. What the cell subset or site label conveys for this sample: CD45RA+ positively selected. The base sequence is TGTGCCAGCAAATTAGGCCCGGGCCTAGCGGAAGAGACCCAGTACTTC. This encodes CASKLGPGLAEETQYF.